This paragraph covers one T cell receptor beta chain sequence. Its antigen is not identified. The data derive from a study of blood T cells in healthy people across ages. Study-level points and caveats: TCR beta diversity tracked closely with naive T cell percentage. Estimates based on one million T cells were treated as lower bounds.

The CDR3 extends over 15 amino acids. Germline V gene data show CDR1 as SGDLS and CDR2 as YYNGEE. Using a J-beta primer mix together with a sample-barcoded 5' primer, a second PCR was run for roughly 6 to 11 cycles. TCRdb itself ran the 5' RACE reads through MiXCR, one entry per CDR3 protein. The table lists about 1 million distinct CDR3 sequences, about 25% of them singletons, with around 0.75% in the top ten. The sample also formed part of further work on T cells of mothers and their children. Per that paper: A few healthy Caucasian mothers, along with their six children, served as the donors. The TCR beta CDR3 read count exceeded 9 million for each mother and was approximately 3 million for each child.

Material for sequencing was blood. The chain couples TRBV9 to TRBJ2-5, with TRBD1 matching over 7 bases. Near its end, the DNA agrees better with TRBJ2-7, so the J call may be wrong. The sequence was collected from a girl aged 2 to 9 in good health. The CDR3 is CASSVMGDSPYEQYF. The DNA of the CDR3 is TGTGCCAGCAGCGTTATGGGGGACAGTCCCTACGAGCAGTACTTC.